The T cell receptor (beta chain) under discussion was sequenced for a study of T-cell reconstitution after alpha-beta-depleted transplantation in children. This clonotype was counted between two and nine times. The TCRbeta library was prepared with unique molecular identifiers. One entry per CDR3 protein, called by TCRdb with MiXCR from the PCR reads. The sample shows about 610,000 distinct CDR3 sequences, more than 9% of them seen only once. This TCR was recovered from a human donor who donated a stem cell graft to a child with acute myeloid leukemia. Sequenced material: PBMCs from the stem cell graft donor, taken from the stem cell graft.

The CDR3 protein is CAITRQGGVTEAFF. CDR3 nucleotide sequence: TGTGCCATCACGAGACAGGGGGGAGTCACTGAAGCTTTCTTT. This chain links TRBV10-3 with TRBJ1-1; 9 bases match TRBD1. CDR3 length equals 14 residues. V trimming: 7 bases; J trimming: 4 bases; junction bases outside the gene matches: 7. Germline CDR1 is ENHRY and CDR2 is SYGVKD.